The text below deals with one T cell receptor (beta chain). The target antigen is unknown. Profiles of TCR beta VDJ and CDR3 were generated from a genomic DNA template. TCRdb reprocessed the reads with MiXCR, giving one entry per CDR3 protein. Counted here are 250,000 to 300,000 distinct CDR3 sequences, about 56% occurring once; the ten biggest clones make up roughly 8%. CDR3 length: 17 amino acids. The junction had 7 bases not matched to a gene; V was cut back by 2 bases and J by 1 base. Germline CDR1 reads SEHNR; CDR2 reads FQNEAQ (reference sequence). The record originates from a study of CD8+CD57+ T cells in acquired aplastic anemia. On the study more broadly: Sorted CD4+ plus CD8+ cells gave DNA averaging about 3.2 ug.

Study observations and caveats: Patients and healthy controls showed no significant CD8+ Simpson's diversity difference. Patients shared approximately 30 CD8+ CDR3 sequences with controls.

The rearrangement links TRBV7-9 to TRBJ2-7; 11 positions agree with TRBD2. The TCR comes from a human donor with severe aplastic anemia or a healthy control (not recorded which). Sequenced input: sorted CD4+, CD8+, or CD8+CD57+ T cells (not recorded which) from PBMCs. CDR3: CASSLLQLAGESYEQYF. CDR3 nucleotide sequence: TGTGCCAGCAGCTTACTCCAACTAGCGGGAGAGTCCTACGAGCAGTACTTC. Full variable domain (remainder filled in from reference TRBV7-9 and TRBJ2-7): DTGVSQNPRHKITKRGQNVTFRCDPISEHNRLYWYRQTLGQGPEFLTYFQNEAQLEKSRLLSDRFSAERPKGSFSTLEIQRTEQGDSAMYLCASSLLQLAGESYEQYFGPGTRLTVT.